This TCR beta chain stems from a study of T cell changes during pregnancy in multiple sclerosis. Germline loops: CDR1 MRHNA, CDR2 SNTAGT. Between the trimmed V and J ends, which lost 2 bases and 8 bases, there was a span of 16 bases. This CDR3 spans 15 amino acids. Assay: immunoSEQ multiplex PCR; the TCRdb copy retains only in-frame clones and omits some. The sample lists tens of thousands of clones, roughly 90% occurring once. The chain joins TRBV6-4 to TRBJ2-1, with D maybe TRBD2 (6 bases). This TCR was sampled from a female donor in good health, enrolled as a control in a pregnancy study. The input for sequencing was peripheral blood, taken in the third trimester of pregnancy. The DNA of the CDR3 is TGTGCCAGCAGTGACCGGACCGGAGGGTGGGATGAGCAGTTCTTC. This gives the protein CASSDRTGGWDEQFF.